This note documents a single T cell receptor (beta chain) sequence. Its specificity is unknown. Extracted RNA was reverse transcribed, and the resulting cDNA served as sequencing template. TCRdb keeps only in-frame clones here, not all; method: immunoSEQ multiplex PCR. Of fewer than 100,000 clones listed, roughly 47% are singletons. V was shortened by 3 bases and J by 10 bases, with 16 bases between the two germline ends. The CDR3 is made up of 13 amino acids. Germline V lookup: CDR1 SGHNT, CDR2 YYREEE (reference sequence). Lesional scalp punch biopsies and peripheral blood were collected from alopecia areata patients. These data are taken from a study of CD8+ T cells in alopecia areata. Findings and limits, study-wide: Normal scalp showed lower clonality than lesional scalp, especially alopecia totalis/universalis. It was less clear whether patients shared TCRs than it was in mice, possibly because of HLA.

This sequence originates from a human donor with alopecia areata. This chain links TRBV5-4 with TRBJ1-2; D is perhaps TRBD1 (5 bases). The sequenced material came from CD4+ T cells sorted from blood. CDR3 nucleotide sequence: TGTGCCAGCAGCTGGGGCCAAGGGATAACCTACACCTTC. It yields the protein CASSWGQGITYTF.